One TCR beta chain is described in this entry. The data were taken from a study of blood T cell repertoires in COVID-19. Looking at the study overall: Samples representing acute and convalescent COVID-19 were sourced from the United States, Italy and Spain. PBMCs, B-cell-depleted T cells, or T cells were the source of the cDNA or gDNA that made up the material.

Seattle participants joined during active infection and were tracked over time. Trimming took off 1 base at V and 11 bases at J, with 12 bases between the two ends. This CDR3 spans 13 amino acids. Germline CDR1 and CDR2: SEHNR and FQNEAQ (reference sequence). As originally analysed: Cell counts per sample came from amplifying reference gene primers. Clones were read by immunoSEQ multiplex PCR, and TCRdb kept only the in-frame ones, dropping some. The DNA was the basis for D and trimming; V, J and clone size are from that table. The sample has 85,000 to 120,000 clones, over 65% seen once. The receptor's source is an older man with COVID-19, enrolled during active disease. The chain links TRBV7-9 to TRBJ2-1, with D perhaps matching TRBD2 (6 bases). Sample: peripheral blood. CDR3 coding DNA: TGTGCCAGCAGCTTAGGGGAGGAAGGACAGCAGTTCTTC. The encoded protein is CASSLGEEGQQFF.